The clone carrying this TCR beta chain was counted many times. Its antigen is currently unknown. This CDR3 is also generated by other DNA sequences in the sample. The data belong to a study of metastatic and nonmetastatic thyroid tumors. Whole-study context: Both malignant and benign thyroid patients supplied peripheral blood and tumor or nodule tissue samples, across which the repertoires of these patients were then compared.

General study results and limits: As reported, TCR beta diversity in blood and tumor was significantly higher in malignant thyroid tumors than in benign nodules.

Authors' processing steps: The authors used CDR3 differences across clinicopathological groups to build a distant-metastasis classifier for papillary thyroid cancer. TCRdb re-called the PCR reads through MiXCR. The V and J calls here are based on TCRdb, not the publication. The sample consists of over 65,000 clones, around an eighth of them appearing once. Patients had received no treatment of any kind before thyroid surgery. J was trimmed by 9 bases and V by 4 bases; bases with no gene match: 9. The germline V gene has CDR1 SGHDN and CDR2 FVKESK. The CDR3 totals 14 residues. Sequenced material: tumor tissue. The sequence came from a female donor with papillary thyroid cancer or a benign thyroid nodule (not recorded which). Some clones in this sample may be carry-over from other donors' samples. V usage is TRBV14 and J usage is TRBJ2-1; 7 nucleotides line up with TRBD2. This CDR3 reads CASSRFLGGSEQFF. CDR3 coding DNA: TGTGCCAGCAGCCGCTTCCTGGGGGGGTCTGAGCAGTTCTTC.